This T cell receptor beta chain was sequenced in a study of CD4 and CD8 cells across lung adenocarcinoma regions. TCRdb redid the calling of the PCR reads with MiXCR, one entry per CDR3 protein. The table lists over 20,000 distinct CDR3 sequences, approximately 49% of them singletons. Donors had localized lung adenocarcinoma, a non-small cell lung cancer. This CDR3 region has 16 residues. With V trimmed by 2 bases and J by 4 bases, 7 bases remained unmatched. The receptor's source is a female donor with lung adenocarcinoma. The CD4 and CD8 labels of this study may be unreliable. The sample consisted of CD8+ T cells from the center of a lung tumor. The chain uses TRBV12-3 or TRBV12-4 and TRBJ2-5, with 10 bases that match TRBD2. The CDR3 loop reads CASSLILAGAGETQYF. The CDR3 nucleotides are TGTGCCAGCAGTTTAATTCTAGCGGGAGCTGGAGAGACCCAGTACTTC.